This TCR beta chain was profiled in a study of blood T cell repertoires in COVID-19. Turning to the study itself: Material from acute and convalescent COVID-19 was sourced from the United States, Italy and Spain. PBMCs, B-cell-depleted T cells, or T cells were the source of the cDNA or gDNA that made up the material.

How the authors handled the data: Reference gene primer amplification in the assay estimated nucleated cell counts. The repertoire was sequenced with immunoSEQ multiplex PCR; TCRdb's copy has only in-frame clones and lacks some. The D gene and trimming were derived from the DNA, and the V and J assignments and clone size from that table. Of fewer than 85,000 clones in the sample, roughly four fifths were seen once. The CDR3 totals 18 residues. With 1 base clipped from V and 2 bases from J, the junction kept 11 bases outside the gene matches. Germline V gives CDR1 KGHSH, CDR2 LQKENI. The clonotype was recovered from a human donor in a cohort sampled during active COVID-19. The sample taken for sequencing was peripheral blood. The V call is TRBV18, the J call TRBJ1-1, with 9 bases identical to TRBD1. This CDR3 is CASSPRTGVERGNTEAFF. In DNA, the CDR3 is TGTGCCAGCTCACCACGGACAGGGGTCGAGAGGGGAAACACTGAAGCTTTCTTT.